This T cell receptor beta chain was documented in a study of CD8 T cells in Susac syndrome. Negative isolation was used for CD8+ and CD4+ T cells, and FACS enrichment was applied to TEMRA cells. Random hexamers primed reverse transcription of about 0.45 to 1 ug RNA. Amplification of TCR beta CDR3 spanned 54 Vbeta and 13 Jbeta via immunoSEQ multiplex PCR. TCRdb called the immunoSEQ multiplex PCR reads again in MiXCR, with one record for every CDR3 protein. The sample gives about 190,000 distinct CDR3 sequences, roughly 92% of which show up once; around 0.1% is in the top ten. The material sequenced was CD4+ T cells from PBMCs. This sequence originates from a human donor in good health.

The CDR3 DNA follows: TGCAGTGCTAGAAAGTTTGGGGCGGGCACGTCTAGCACAGATACGCAGTATTTT. Its translation is CSARKFGAGTSSTDTQYF. The chain combines TRBV20-1 with TRBJ2-3, with D tentatively TRBD1 or TRBD2 (5 bases each). The CDR3 runs to 18 residues. The V end lost 2 bases, the J end lost 0 bases, and 21 bases lay between the germline ends. Per the germline V gene, CDR1 is DFQATT and CDR2 is SNEGSKA (reference sequence).